Here is one TCR beta chain with its context. Its antigen is unknown. Generated by immunoSEQ multiplex PCR, the TCRdb table keeps only in-frame clones and is missing some. The table has over a million clones, approximately 80% seen once. In germline, CDR1 is SGHAT, CDR2 FQNNGV. J gave up 1 base and V 0 bases, and 2 bases lay outside the gene matches. The CDR3 totals 15 residues. This entry belongs to a study of shared clonotypes between healthy human individuals. Broader study findings: Naive CD4 clonotype sharing across several donors was about 5%.

Sequencing used memory CD4+ T cells from PBMCs. Indicated subset: CD45RA-negative fraction. The sequence was obtained from a young man in good health. Some clones in this sample may be carry-over from other donors' samples. J is TRBJ1-2 and V is TRBV11-2; 7 nucleotides align to TRBD1. CDR3 region: CASSLETGINYGYTF. The CDR3 region has the DNA TGTGCCAGCAGCTTAGAGACAGGGATTAACTATGGCTACACCTTC. The variable domain in full, with the rest retrieved from reference TRBV11-2 and TRBJ1-2, is EAGVAQSPRYKIIEKRQSVAFWCNPISGHATLYWYQQILGQGPKLLIQFQNNGVVDDSQLPKDRFSAERLKGVDSTLKIQPAKLEDSAVYLCASSLETGINYGYTFGSGTRLTVV.